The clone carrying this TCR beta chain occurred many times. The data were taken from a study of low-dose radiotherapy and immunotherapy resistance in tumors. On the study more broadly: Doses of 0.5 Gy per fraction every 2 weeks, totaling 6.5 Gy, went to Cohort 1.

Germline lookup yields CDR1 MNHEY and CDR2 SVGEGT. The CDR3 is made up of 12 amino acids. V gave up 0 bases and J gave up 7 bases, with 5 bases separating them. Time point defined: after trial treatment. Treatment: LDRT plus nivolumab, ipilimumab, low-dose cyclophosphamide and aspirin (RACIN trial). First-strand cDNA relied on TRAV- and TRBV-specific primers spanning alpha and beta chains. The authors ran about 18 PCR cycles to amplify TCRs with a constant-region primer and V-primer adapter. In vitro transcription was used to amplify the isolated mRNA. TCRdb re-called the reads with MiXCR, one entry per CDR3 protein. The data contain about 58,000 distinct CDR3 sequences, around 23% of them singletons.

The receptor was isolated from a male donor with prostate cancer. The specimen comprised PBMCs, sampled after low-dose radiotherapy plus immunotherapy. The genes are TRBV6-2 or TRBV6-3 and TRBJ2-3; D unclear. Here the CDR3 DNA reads TGTGCCAGCAGTTACTCGGGGAATACGCAGTATTTT. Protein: CASSYSGNTQYF.